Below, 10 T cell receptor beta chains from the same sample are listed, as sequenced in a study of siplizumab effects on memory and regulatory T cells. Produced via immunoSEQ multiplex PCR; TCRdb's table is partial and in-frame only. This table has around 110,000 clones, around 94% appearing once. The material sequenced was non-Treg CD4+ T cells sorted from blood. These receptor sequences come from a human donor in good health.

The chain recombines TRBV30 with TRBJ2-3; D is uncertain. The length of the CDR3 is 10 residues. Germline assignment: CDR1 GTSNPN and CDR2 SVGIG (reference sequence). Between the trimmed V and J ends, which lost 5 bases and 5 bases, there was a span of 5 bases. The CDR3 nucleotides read TGTGCCTGGGCCGGAGATACGCAGTATTTT. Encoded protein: CAWAGDTQYF.

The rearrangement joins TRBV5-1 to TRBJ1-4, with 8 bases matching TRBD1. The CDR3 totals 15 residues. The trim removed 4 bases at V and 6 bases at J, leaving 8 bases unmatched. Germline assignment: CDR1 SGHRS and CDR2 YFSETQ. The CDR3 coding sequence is TGCGCCAGCAGCGCCTTAGAGACAGGGGATGAAAAACTGTTTTTT. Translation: CASSALETGDEKLFF.

In DNA form, the CDR3 reads TGTGCCAGCAGTTACAGGGCGGTAGTGAACACTGAAGCTTTCTTT. The encoded protein is CASSYRAVVNTEAFF. The V and J genes are TRBV6-5 and TRBJ1-1; the D is unclear. The CDR3 spans 15 residues. V was trimmed by 2 bases and J by 0 bases, leaving 10 bases between them. Per the germline V gene, CDR1 is MNHEY and CDR2 is SVGAGI.

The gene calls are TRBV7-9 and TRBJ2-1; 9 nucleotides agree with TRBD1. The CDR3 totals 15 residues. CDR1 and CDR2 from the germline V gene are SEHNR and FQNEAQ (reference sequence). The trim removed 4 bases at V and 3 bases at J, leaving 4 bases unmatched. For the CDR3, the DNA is TGTGCCAGCAGCTCCCGACAGGGGGTCTACAATGAGCAGTTCTTC. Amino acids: CASSSRQGVYNEQFF. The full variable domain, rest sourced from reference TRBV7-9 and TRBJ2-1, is DTGVSQNPRHKITKRGQNVTFRCDPISEHNRLYWYRQTLGQGPEFLTYFQNEAQLEKSRLLSDRFSAERPKGSFSTLEIQRTEQGDSAMYLCASSSRQGVYNEQFFGPGTRLTVL.

The CDR3 nucleotides are TGTGCCAGCAGTGTTCGGCAGACCTCCTACAATGAGCAGTTCTTC. This sequence encodes CASSVRQTSYNEQFF. J is TRBJ2-1 and V is TRBV2; no reliable D call. Trimming left V 4 bases short and J 0 bases short, with 10 bases between. The CDR3 extends over 15 amino acids. In germline, CDR1 is SNHLY, CDR2 FYNNEI.

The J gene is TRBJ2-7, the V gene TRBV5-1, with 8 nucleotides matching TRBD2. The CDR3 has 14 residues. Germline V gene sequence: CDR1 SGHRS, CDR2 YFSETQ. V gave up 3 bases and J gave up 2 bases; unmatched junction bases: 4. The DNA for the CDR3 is TGCGCCAGCAGCTCCGGGGGGGTACCCTACGAGCAGTACTTC. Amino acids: CASSSGGVPYEQYF.

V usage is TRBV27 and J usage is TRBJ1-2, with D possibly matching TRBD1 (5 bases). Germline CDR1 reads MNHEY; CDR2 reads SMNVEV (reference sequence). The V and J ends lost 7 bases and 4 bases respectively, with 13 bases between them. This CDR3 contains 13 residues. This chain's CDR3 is CASKFRVGYGYTF. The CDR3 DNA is TGTGCCAGCAAGTTCAGGGTGGGCTATGGCTACACCTTC.

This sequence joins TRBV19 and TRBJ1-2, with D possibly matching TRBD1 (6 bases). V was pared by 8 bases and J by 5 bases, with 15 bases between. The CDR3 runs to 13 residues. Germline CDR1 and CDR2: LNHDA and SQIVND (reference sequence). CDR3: CASRNRGLYGYTF. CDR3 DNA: TGTGCCAGTCGGAACCGGGGGCTTTATGGCTACACCTTC.

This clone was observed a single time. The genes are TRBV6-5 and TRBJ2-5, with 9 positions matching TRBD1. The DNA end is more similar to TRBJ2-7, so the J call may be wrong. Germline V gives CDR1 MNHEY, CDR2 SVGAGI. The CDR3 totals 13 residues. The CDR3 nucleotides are TGTGCCAGCCAGGGACAGGGCCCCTACGAGCAGTACTTC. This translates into CASQGQGPYEQYF.

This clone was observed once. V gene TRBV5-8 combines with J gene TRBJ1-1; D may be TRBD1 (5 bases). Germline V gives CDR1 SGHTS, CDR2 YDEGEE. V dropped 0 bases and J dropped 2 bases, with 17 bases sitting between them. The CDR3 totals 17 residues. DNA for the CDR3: TGTGCCAGCAGCTTGGGAGTAAGACAGAGAATTAACACTGAAGCTTTCTTT. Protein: CASSLGVRQRINTEAFF.